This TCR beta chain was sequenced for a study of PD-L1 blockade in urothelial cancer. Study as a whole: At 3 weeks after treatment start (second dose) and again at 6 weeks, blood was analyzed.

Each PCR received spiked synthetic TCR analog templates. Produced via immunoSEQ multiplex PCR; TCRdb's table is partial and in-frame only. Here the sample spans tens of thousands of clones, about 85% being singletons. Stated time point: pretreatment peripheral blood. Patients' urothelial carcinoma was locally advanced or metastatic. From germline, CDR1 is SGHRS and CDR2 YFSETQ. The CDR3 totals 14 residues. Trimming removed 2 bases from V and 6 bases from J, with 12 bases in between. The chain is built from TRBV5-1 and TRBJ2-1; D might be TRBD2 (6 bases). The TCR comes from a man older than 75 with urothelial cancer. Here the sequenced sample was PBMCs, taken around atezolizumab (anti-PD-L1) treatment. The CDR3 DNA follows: TGCGCCAGCAGCTTATCGGCGGGAAGCAATGAGCAGTTCTTC. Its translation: CASSLSAGSNEQFF.